This TCR beta chain was obtained from a study of blood T cell repertoires in COVID-19. Repertoires were generated with immunoSEQ multiplex PCR, while TCRdb's copy carries only in-frame clones and drops some. Among roughly 240,000 clones listed, roughly 82% were seen once. In germline, CDR1 is MNHEY, CDR2 SVGAGI. The CDR3 covers 14 residues. The germline V and J ends were trimmed by 0 bases and 5 bases, with 10 bases remaining between them. The chain joins TRBV6-5 to TRBJ2-5; perhaps TRBD2 as D (5 bases). The receptor was derived from a woman between 65 and 79 years old with acute or convalescent COVID-19. The sample consisted of peripheral blood. Here the CDR3 reads CASSYSGALETQYF. The CDR3 DNA reads TGTGCCAGCAGTTACTCGGGAGCTCTCGAGACCCAGTACTTC.